Following are 7 T cell receptor beta chains from one sample sequenced in a study of blood T cells in healthy people across ages (dated by TCRdb to the mid-2010s). Library construction relied on 5' RACE. Sequencing used an Illumina HiSeq 2500. A second roughly 7 to 12 cycle PCR used a sample-barcoded 5' primer and a J-beta primer mix. The raw public reads went through TCRdb reprocessing: fastp at Q25, MiXCR clone calling, in-frame beta chains kept. One record per CDR3 amino acid sequence lists the most common genes and DNA. Counted in this sample were approximately 670,000 distinct CDR3 sequences; roughly two fifths of them appeared once. The top ten hold about 32% of the sample. The material sequenced was blood. All receptors come from an elderly man in good health.

This clonotype has a handful of counts. The rearrangement joins TRBV7-9 to TRBJ2-3; 9 positions match TRBD2. Germline values: CDR1 SEHNR, CDR2 FQNEAQ (reference sequence). J lost 6 bases, V lost 1 base, and 8 bases had no gene match. The CDR3 is made up of 16 amino acids. Here the CDR3 reads CASSLVSLAGSDTQYF. CDR3 sequence (DNA): TGTGCCAGCAGCTTAGTATCCCTAGCGGGGTCGGATACGCAGTATTTT.

The chain has TRBV7-2 and TRBJ2-7; D unclear. The V gene lost 5 bases and the J gene lost 1 base, with 15 bases spanning the gap. This CDR3 spans 15 amino acids. Germline lookup yields CDR1 SGHTA and CDR2 FQGNSA. CDR3 protein: CASSLGEARSYEQYF. The DNA for the CDR3 is TGTGCCAGCAGCCTAGGAGAGGCCCGATCCTACGAGCAGTACTTC.

J is TRBJ2-7 and V is TRBV20-1, with TRBD2 as a possible D gene (6 bases). Between the trimmed V and J ends, which lost 3 bases and 5 bases, there was a span of 14 bases. CDR1 is DFQATT and CDR2 is SNEGSKA in the germline V gene (reference sequence). This CDR3 is 13 amino acids long. CDR3 amino acids: CSASSGWGDEQYF. CDR3 DNA: TGCAGTGCTAGCTCGGGTTGGGGGGACGAGCAGTACTTC.

This clonotype was found a few times. A much larger clone is a single base away; this may be a read error. The chain uses TRBV6-2 or TRBV6-3 and TRBJ2-7; D is unresolved. The CDR3 sequence is 12 residues long. Germline V gene sequence: CDR1 MNHEY, CDR2 SVGEGT. V shed 6 bases and J shed 4 bases, with 10 bases lying between them. CDR3 in DNA: TGTGCCAGCAGGGCGACAAATTACGAGCAGTACTTC. Protein sequence: CASRATNYEQYF.

The chain joins TRBV20-1 to TRBJ2-1; 9 nucleotides match TRBD2. V trimming: 5 bases; J trimming: 5 bases; junction bases outside the gene matches: 10. Germline loops: CDR1 DFQATT, CDR2 SNEGSKA (reference sequence). CDR3 length: 15 amino acids. The CDR3 coding sequence is TGCAGTGCTCTGGGGGCGGGAGGGAGCGACAATGAGCAGTTCTTC. Protein sequence: CSALGAGGSDNEQFF.

DNA of the CDR3: TGTGCCAGCGCGGTAGGCGAGACCCAGTACTTC. Its protein is CASAVGETQYF. The chain employs TRBV27 and TRBJ2-5; D gene unclear. The V end lost 8 bases, the J end lost 5 bases, and 9 bases lay between the germline ends. CDR3 size: 11 residues. Per germline, CDR1 MNHEY and CDR2 SMNVEV (reference sequence).

The V gene is TRBV6-5, the J gene TRBJ2-7; TRBD2 agrees at 7 bases. The CDR3 has 14 amino acids. J was trimmed by 7 bases and V by 6 bases; bases with no gene match: 12. Germline CDR1 and CDR2: MNHEY and SVGAGI. The CDR3 sequence is CASRGFREAPEQYF. The DNA of the CDR3 is TGTGCCAGCAGGGGTTTCCGGGAGGCCCCTGAGCAGTACTTC.